The 10 T cell receptor beta chains below all came from one sample that was sequenced in a study of regulatory T cells in long-lasting Graves disease (dated by TCRdb to about 2021). Libraries came from multiplex PCR. The sequencer listed for this sample is Illumina HiSeq 4000. To build TCR beta libraries, CDR3 regions were amplified by Arm-PCR using iRepertoire HTBI primers. Clones were called with MiXCR by TCRdb after fastp trimmed the public reads at Q25, and only in-frame beta chains were retained. Every distinct CDR3 protein forms one entry, paired with its most common genes and DNA. Present in this sample are roughly 380,000 distinct CDR3 sequences, 16% of which were seen just once. The ten largest clones add up to roughly 29% of the sample. The time point label, as the study defines it: newly diagnosed GD, antithyroid drugs for less than 3 months. For both TCR sequencing and RNA sequencing, RNA was extracted from PBMCs in TRIzol.

Another study also made use of these data, one on T cells in Graves' hyperthyroidism and ophthalmopathy.

The specimen comprised peripheral blood mononuclear cells (PBMCs), sampled at new diagnosis, from a patient treated with antithyroid drugs. Receptors were obtained from a man aged 35 to 55 with Graves disease. Donor details come from another sample of the same person, matched by shared clones.

This clonotype occurred many times. The CDR3 is CASRDRTGNNSPLHF. CDR3 coding DNA: TGTGCCAGCAGAGACCGGACAGGGAATAATTCACCCCTCCACTTT. The V gene is TRBV2, the J gene TRBJ1-6; 8 nucleotides match TRBD1. V lost 6 bases, J lost 5 bases, and 6 bases stayed unmatched. The CDR3 spans 15 residues. Germline values: CDR1 SNHLY, CDR2 FYNNEI. Supplemented by reference TRBV2 and TRBJ1-6, the full variable domain reads EPEVTQTPSHQVTQMGQEVILRCVPISNHLYFYWYRQILGQKVEFLVSFYNNEISEKSEIFDDQFSVERPDGSNFTLKIRSTKLEDSAMYFCASRDRTGNNSPLHFGNGTRLTVT.

The sample holds a few counts of this clonotype. This chain uses TRBV5-6 with TRBJ2-5, with unresolved D. The CDR3 contains 13 residues. Trimming cost V 2 bases and J 5 bases, with 10 bases left between them. Per germline, CDR1 SGHDT and CDR2 YYEEEE. The CDR3 protein is CASSFGLPETQYF. The DNA for the CDR3 is TGTGCCAGCAGCTTTGGTCTACCGGAGACCCAGTACTTC.

The chain links TRBV20-1 to TRBJ2-7; no reliable D call. The CDR3 spans 12 residues. CDR1 DFQATT and CDR2 SNEGSKA come from the germline V gene (reference sequence). The ends were cut back, 2 bases at V and 0 bases at J, with 5 bases in the middle. CDR3 sequence reads: CSARKSSYEQYF. The CDR3 DNA follows: TGCAGTGCTAGAAAGTCCTCCTACGAGCAGTACTTC.

This rearrangement joins TRBV5-8 to TRBJ2-3; D may be TRBD2 (7 bases). The V end was cut by 3 bases, the J end by 1 base, with 12 bases between. The CDR3 runs to 15 residues. Germline lookup yields CDR1 SGHTS and CDR2 YDEGEE. As DNA, the CDR3 is TGTGCCAGCAGCTGGGGGGGGCGGCGCACAGATACGCAGTATTTT. This translates into CASSWGGRRTDTQYF. Drawing the rest from reference TRBV5-8 and TRBJ2-3, the complete variable domain is EAGVTQSPTHLIKTRGQQATLRCSPISGHTSVYWYQQALGLGLQFLLWYDEGEERNRGNFPPRFSGRQFPNYSSELNVNALELEDSALYLCASSWGGRRTDTQYFGPGTRLTVL.

This clonotype appeared many times. The chain links TRBV6-5 to TRBJ1-4; D gene unclear. The CDR3 is 18 amino acids. CDR1 and CDR2 (germline): MNHEY, SVGAGI. The V end lost 2 bases, the J end lost 0 bases, and 16 bases lay between the germline ends. The CDR3: CASSYKTEVTATNEKLFF. Here the CDR3 DNA reads TGTGCCAGCAGTTACAAGACGGAGGTGACTGCAACTAATGAAAAACTGTTTTTT.

This clonotype showed up many times. The chain uses TRBV5-4 and TRBJ2-7; 10 bases match TRBD1. V gave up 0 bases and J gave up 5 bases; unmatched junction bases: 5. Germline V gives CDR1 SGHNT, CDR2 YYREEE (reference sequence). The CDR3 sequence is 15 residues long. CDR3 DNA: TGTGCCAGCAGCTTGGTGGGACAGGGGCAAAACGAGCAGTACTTC. Amino acid sequence: CASSLVGQGQNEQYF.

This clonotype was detected a few times. The chain is built from TRBV5-1 and TRBJ2-7; TRBD1 aligns across 9 bases. Losses at the gene ends were 4 bases for V and 0 bases for J; bases not matched to a gene: 11. Germline V lookup: CDR1 SGHRS, CDR2 YFSETQ. CDR3 size: 17 residues. CDR3 nucleotide sequence: TGCGCCAGCAGCCTGGGGGAAGGGACAGGGATCTCCTACGAGCAGTACTTC. Its protein product is CASSLGEGTGISYEQYF.

About this clonotype: A much larger clonotype is one base distant, so this may be a read error. The CDR3 bases are TGTGCCAGCAGCCAAGGCCCAGGTCGGAATGGGCAGTTCTTC. Encoded protein: CASSQGPGRNGQFF. The V and J genes are TRBV3-1 and TRBJ2-1; D is uncertain. CDR1 and CDR2 (germline): LGHDT, YNNKEL (reference sequence). The CDR3 length is 14 residues.

This clonotype has a count of ten or more. This rearrangement joins TRBV2 to TRBJ2-7; D might be TRBD1 (7 bases). This CDR3 is 13 amino acids long. The germline gives CDR1 SNHLY, CDR2 FYNNEI. Between the trimmed V and J ends, which lost 7 bases and 2 bases, there was a span of 12 bases. CDR3 coding DNA: TGTGCCAGCACAGGGGGGCTAGCCTACGAGCAGTACTTC. As protein: CASTGGLAYEQYF. Variable domain in full (rest from reference TRBV2 and TRBJ2-7): EPEVTQTPSHQVTQMGQEVILRCVPISNHLYFYWYRQILGQKVEFLVSFYNNEISEKSEIFDDQFSVERPDGSNFTLKIRSTKLEDSAMYFCASTGGLAYEQYFGPGTRLTVT.

Here the CDR3 DNA reads TGTGCCAGCAGTGAATTAGCGGGGGGATACACCGGGGAGCTGTTTTTT. Its translation is CASSELAGGYTGELFF. This chain joins TRBV6-2 or TRBV6-3 and TRBJ2-2; 10 bases align to TRBD2. V lost 5 bases and J lost 3; bases outside the gene matches: 6. This CDR3 has 16 residues. Germline V CDR1 and CDR2: MNHEY, SVGEGT.